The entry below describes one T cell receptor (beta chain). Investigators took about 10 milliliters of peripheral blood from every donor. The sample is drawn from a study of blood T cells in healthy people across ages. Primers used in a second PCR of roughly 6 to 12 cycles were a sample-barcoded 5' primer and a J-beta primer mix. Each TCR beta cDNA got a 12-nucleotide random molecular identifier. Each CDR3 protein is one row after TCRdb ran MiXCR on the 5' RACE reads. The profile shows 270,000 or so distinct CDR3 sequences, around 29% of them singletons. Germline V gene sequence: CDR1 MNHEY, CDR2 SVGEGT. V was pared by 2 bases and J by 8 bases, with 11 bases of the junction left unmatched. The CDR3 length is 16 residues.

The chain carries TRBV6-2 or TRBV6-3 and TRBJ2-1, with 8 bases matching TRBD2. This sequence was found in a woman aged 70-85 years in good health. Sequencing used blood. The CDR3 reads CASSYVTVAGSDEQFF. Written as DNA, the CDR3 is TGTGCCAGCAGTTACGTCACAGTAGCGGGGTCAGATGAGCAGTTCTTC.